The source of this TCR beta chain is a study of early T cells in non-severe SARS-CoV-2 infection. TCRdb reprocessed the 5' RACE reads via MiXCR and lists one record per CDR3 protein. The sample records 80,000 or so distinct CDR3 sequences, over 9.5% being singletons. This CDR3 has 16 residues. Germline V lookup: CDR1 MNHNS, CDR2 SASEGT. The sequencing input was whole blood. The source of this sequence is an adult who was a healthcare worker with PCR-confirmed SARS-CoV-2 infection or an uninfected control (not recorded which). The chain joins TRBV6-1 to TRBJ2-3; 8 bases line up with TRBD1. Here the CDR3 reads CATGTGLLAGTDTQYF. The CDR3 bases are TGTGCTACCGGGACAGGACTTCTTGCGGGCACAGATACGCAGTATTTT.